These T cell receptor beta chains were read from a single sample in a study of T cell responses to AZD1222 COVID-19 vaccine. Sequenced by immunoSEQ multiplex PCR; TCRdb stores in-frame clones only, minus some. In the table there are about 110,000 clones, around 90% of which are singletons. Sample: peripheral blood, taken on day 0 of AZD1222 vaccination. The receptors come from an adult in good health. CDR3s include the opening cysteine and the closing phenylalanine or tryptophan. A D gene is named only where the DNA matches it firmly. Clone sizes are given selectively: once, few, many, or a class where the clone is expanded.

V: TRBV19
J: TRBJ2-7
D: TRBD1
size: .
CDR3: CASSKQGGPYEQYF
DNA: TGTGCCAGTAGTAAACAGGGGGGACCCTACGAGCAGTACTTC

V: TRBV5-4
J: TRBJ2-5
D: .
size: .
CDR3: CASSPGSYGETQYF
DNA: TGTGCCAGCAGTCCGGGCTCGTACGGGGAGACCCAGTACTTC

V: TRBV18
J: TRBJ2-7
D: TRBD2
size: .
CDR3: CASSPESGDSSYEQYF
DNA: TGTGCCAGCTCACCAGAGAGCGGGGATAGCTCCTACGAGCAGTACTTC

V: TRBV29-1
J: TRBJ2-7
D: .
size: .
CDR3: CSVGVGKYEQYF
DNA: TGCAGCGTTGGGGTAGGGAAATACGAGCAGTACTTC

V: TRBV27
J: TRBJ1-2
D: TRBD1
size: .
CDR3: CASTPAGRGQGGLGYTF
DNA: TGTGCCAGCACCCCCGCGGGGCGGGGACAGGGTGGTCTCGGCTACACCTTC

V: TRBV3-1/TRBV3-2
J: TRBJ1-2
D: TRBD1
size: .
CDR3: CASSQDRQGYGYTF
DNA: TGTGCCAGCAGCCAAGACCGACAGGGCTATGGCTACACCTTC

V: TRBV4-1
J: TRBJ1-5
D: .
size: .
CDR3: CASSQGANQPQHF
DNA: TGCGCCAGCAGCCAAGGGGCGAATCAGCCCCAGCATTTT

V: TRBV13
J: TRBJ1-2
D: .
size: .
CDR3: CASSLGLAGGDGYTF
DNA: TGTGCCAGCAGCTTAGGCCTTGCGGGAGGGGATGGCTACACCTTC

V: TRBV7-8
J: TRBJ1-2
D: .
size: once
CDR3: CASSLDRAGNYGYTF
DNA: TGTGCCAGCAGCTTAGACAGGGCAGGAAACTATGGCTACACCTTC

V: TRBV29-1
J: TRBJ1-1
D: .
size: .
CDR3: CSAEEPNTEAFF
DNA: TGCAGCGCCGAGGAACCGAACACTGAAGCTTTCTTT

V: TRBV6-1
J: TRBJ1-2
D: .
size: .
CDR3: CASSEAEDLVGYGYTF
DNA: TGTGCCAGCAGTGAAGCAGAGGACTTGGTCGGCTATGGCTACACCTTC

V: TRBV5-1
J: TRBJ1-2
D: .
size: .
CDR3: CASSLAGEGILNGYTF
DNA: TGCGCCAGCAGCTTGGCCGGAGAGGGAATACTCAATGGCTACACCTTC

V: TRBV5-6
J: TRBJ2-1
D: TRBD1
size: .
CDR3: CASSPTTGSYNNEQFF
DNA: TGTGCCAGCAGCCCCACGACAGGGTCTTACAACAATGAGCAGTTCTTC

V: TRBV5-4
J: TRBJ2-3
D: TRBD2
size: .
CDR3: CATTPGGGFGHYTDTQYF
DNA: TGTGCCACCACGCCGGGGGGTGGATTCGGCCACTACACAGATACGCAGTATTTT

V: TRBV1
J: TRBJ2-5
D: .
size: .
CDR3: CTSSLRTGWEWETQYF
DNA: TGCACCAGCAGTCTCAGGACAGGGTGGGAGTGGGAGACCCAGTACTTC

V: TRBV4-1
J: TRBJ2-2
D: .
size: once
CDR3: CASSQDIAGQNTGELFF
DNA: TGCGCCAGCAGCCAAGATATCGCAGGGCAGAACACCGGGGAGCTGTTTTTT

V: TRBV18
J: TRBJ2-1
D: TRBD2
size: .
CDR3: CASSPLAGGNNEQFF
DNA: TGTGCCAGCTCACCACTAGCGGGGGGCAACAATGAGCAGTTCTTC

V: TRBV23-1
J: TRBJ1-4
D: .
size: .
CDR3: CASSRGPEEEKLFF
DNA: TGCGCCAGCAGTCGTGGCCCCGAGGAAGAAAAACTGTTTTTT

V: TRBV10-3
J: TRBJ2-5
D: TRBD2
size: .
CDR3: CAISDMTSGGQETQYF
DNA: TGTGCCATCAGCGACATGACTAGCGGGGGGCAAGAGACCCAGTACTTC

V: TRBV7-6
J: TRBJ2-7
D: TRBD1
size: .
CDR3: CASSFWGQGSYEQYF
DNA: TGTGCCAGCAGCTTTTGGGGACAGGGCTCCTACGAGCAGTACTTC

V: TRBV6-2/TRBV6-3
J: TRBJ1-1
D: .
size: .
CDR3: CASSYSGSLSEAFF
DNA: TGTGCCAGCAGTTACTCAGGGAGTCTTTCCGAAGCTTTCTTT

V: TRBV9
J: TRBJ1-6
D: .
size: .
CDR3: CASSADGGSPLHF
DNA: TGTGCCAGCAGCGCCGACGGGGGTTCACCCCTCCACTTT

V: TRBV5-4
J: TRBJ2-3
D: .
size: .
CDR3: CASSTDTDTQYF
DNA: TGTGCCAGCAGTACTGACACAGATACGCAGTATTTT

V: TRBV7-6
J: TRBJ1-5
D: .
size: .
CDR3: CASSSDRNQPQHF
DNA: TGTGCCAGCAGCTCGGACCGAAATCAGCCCCAGCATTTT

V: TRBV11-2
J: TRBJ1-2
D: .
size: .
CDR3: CASSPSVSANYGYTF
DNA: TGTGCCAGCAGCCCGTCGGTCTCAGCTAACTATGGCTACACCTTC

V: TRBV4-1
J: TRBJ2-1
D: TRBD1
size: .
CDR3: CASSQGGTGSYNEQFF
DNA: TGCGCCAGCAGCCAAGGGGGGACAGGGTCCTACAATGAGCAGTTCTTC

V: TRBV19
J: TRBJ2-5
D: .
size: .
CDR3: CATRGGMETQYF
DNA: TGTGCCACCAGGGGGGGGATGGAGACCCAGTACTTC

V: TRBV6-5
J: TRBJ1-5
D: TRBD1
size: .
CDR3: CASSYYPGGQPQHF
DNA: TGTGCCAGCAGTTACTACCCAGGGGGGCAGCCCCAGCATTTT

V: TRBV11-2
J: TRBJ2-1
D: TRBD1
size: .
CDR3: CASSLSTGGSYNEQFF
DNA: TGTGCCAGCAGCTTATCGACAGGGGGATCCTACAATGAGCAGTTCTTC

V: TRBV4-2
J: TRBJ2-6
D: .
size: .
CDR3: CASSHGDRTGANVLTF
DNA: TGTGCCAGCAGCCATGGAGACCGTACTGGGGCCAACGTCCTGACTTTC

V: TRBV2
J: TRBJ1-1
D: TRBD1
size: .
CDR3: CASTEGQANTEAFF
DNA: TGTGCCAGCACCGAGGGACAGGCGAACACTGAAGCTTTCTTT

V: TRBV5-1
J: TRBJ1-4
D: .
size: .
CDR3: CASSSNRDGTEKLFF
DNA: TGCGCCAGCAGCTCAAACAGGGACGGGACTGAAAAACTGTTTTTT

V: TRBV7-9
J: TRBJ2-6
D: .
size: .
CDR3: CASSLRMGLGGTGANVLTF
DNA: TGTGCCAGCAGCTTAAGAATGGGACTGGGCGGGACTGGGGCCAACGTCCTGACTTTC

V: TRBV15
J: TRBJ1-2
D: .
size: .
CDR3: CATSRERQVYGYTF
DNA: TGTGCCACCAGCAGAGAGCGGCAGGTCTATGGCTACACCTTC

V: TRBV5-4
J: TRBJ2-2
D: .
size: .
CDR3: CASSLTGHNTGELFF
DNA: TGTGCCAGCAGCTTGACCGGTCATAACACCGGGGAGCTGTTTTTT

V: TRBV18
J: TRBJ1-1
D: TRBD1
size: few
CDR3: CASSPVDRATEAFF
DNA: TGTGCCAGCTCACCAGTGGACAGGGCCACTGAAGCTTTCTTT

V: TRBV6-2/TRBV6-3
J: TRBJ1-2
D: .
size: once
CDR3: CASSPLGRLYGYTF
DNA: TGTGCCAGCAGTCCCCTGGGACGACTCTATGGCTACACCTTC